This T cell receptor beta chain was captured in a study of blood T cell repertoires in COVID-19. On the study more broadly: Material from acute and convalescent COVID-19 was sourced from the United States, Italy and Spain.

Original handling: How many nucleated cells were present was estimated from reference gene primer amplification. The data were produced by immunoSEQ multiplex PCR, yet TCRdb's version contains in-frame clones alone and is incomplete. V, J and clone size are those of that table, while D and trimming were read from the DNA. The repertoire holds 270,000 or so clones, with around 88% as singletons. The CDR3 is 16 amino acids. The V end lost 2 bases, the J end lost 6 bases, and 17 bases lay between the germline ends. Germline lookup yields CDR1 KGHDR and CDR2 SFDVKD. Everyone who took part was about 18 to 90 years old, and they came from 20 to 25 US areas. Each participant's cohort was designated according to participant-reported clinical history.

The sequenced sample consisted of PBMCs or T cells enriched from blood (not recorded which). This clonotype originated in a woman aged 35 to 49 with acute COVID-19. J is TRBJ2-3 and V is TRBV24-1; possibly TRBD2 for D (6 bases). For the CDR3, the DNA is TGTGCCACCAGTGATTCTCCCACGGGAGCGTTGGATACGCAGTATTTT. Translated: CATSDSPTGALDTQYF.